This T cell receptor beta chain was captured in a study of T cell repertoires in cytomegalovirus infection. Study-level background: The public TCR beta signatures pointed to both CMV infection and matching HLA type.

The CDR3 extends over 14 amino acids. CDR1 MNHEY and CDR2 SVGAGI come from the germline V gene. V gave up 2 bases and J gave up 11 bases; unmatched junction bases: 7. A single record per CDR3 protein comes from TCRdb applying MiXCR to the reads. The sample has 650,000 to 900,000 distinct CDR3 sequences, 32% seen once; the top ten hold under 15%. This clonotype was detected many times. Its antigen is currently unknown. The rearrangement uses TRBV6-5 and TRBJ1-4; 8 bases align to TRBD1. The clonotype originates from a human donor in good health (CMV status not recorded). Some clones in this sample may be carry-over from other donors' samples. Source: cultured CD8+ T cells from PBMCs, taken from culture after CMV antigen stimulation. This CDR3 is CASSYTGTGQKLFF. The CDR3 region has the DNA TGTGCCAGCAGTTACACCGGGACAGGCCAGAAACTGTTTTTT.